Reported below is one TCR beta chain. V lost 0 bases, J lost 0 bases, and 1 base stayed unmatched. Germline V gene sequence: CDR1 LGHNA, CDR2 YSLEER. CDR3 size: 15 residues. In Seattle, patients joined the study during active infection and were tracked longitudinally. These data are taken from a study of blood T cell repertoires in COVID-19. Study summary: The samples span acute and convalescent COVID-19 from the United States, Italy and Spain.

Sequencing was performed with immunoSEQ multiplex PCR; in TCRdb, only in-frame clones are kept and a portion is missing. The data contain hundreds of thousands of clones, around 92% of them seen just once; the ten biggest clones take up approximately 3%. Sequenced: peripheral blood. This chain connects TRBV4-3 to TRBJ1-1; TRBD1 aligns across 7 bases. The clonotype was recovered from a woman aged 30 to 39 with COVID-19, enrolled during active disease. DNA for the CDR3: TGCGCCAGCAGCCAAGATGACAGGGTGAACACTGAAGCTTTCTTT. This encodes CASSQDDRVNTEAFF.